A selection of T cell receptor beta chains follows, all from one sample in a study of shared clonotypes between healthy human individuals. The assay was immunoSEQ multiplex PCR, and TCRdb's table has in-frame clones only and misses some. The repertoire holds under 600,000 clones, with roughly 98% as singletons. The sequenced sample was naive CD8+ T cells sorted from blood. The receptors shown here come from a man younger than 40 in good health. Both conserved end residues are part of each CDR3. The D gene is left open where the match is weak. Expanded clones are given a class, and other clones once, few, many or no size at all.

J: TRBJ2-7
V: TRBV4-2
size: .
D: TRBD2
DNA: TGTGCCAGCAGCCAAGGGACTAGCGGGACCTACGAGCAGTACTTC
CDR3: CASSQGTSGTYEQYF

J: TRBJ1-2
V: TRBV29-1
size: .
D: .
DNA: TGCAGCGTTGAAGCAGGGACGGGCTACACCTTC
CDR3: CSVEAGTGYTF

J: TRBJ2-3
V: TRBV15
size: .
D: TRBD1
DNA: TGTGCCACCAGCAGAGATCCGCAGGGGGTGGTCACAGATACGCAGTATTTT
CDR3: CATSRDPQGVVTDTQYF

J: TRBJ2-3
V: TRBV14
size: .
D: .
DNA: TGTGCCAGCAGGCGAGCGGAGGAAGAAGATACGCAGTATTTT
CDR3: CASRRAEEEDTQYF

J: TRBJ2-1
V: TRBV4-3
size: .
D: .
DNA: TGCGCCAGCAGCCAAGAGAGAGCGAATCCATACAATGAGCAGTTCTTC
CDR3: CASSQERANPYNEQFF

J: TRBJ2-6
V: TRBV9
size: .
D: .
DNA: TGTGCCAGAGGACCACAGGGGGGGACAAAACCTTCTGGGGCCAACGTCCTGACTTTC
CDR3: CARGPQGGTKPSGANVLTF

J: TRBJ2-1
V: TRBV11-2
size: .
D: .
DNA: TGTGCCAGCAGCTTAGCAGCCCTCTCCTACAATGAGCAGTTCTTC
CDR3: CASSLAALSYNEQFF

J: TRBJ2-7
V: TRBV28
size: once
D: TRBD1
DNA: TGTGCCAGTCGACAGGGCCCAATTGATTCCTACGAGCAGTACTTC
CDR3: CASRQGPIDSYEQYF

J: TRBJ2-1
V: TRBV5-6
size: .
D: TRBD2
DNA: TGTGCCAGCAGCTTGGGCCTAGCGGGGTTATACAATGAGCAGTTCTTC
CDR3: CASSLGLAGLYNEQFF

J: TRBJ1-2
V: TRBV29-1
size: .
D: .
DNA: TGCAGCGTTGAAGAAGGCGGCACTCTTAACTATGGCTACACCTTC
CDR3: CSVEEGGTLNYGYTF

J: TRBJ2-5
V: TRBV27
size: .
D: .
DNA: TGTGCCAGCACCCCCTCCGGGACCCTGGAGACCCAGTACTTC
CDR3: CASTPSGTLETQYF

J: TRBJ2-3
V: TRBV6-5
size: once
D: .
DNA: TGTGCCAGCAGTGGGACCTTGTCAGATACGCAGTATTTT
CDR3: CASSGTLSDTQYF

J: TRBJ2-3
V: TRBV27
size: .
D: .
DNA: TGTGCCAGCAGTTTCACGGGACCAACAGATACGCAGTATTTT
CDR3: CASSFTGPTDTQYF

J: TRBJ1-4
V: TRBV2
size: .
D: .
DNA: TGTGCCGGCCTTCGGATCCCCAATAATGAAAAACTGTTTTTT
CDR3: CAGLRIPNNEKLFF

J: TRBJ1-1
V: TRBV27
size: .
D: TRBD1
DNA: TGTGCCGGGAGAGTCGTGACGGAGAGGGACAGGGGGTCGATGAACACTGAAGCTTTCTTT
CDR3: CAGRVVTERDRGSMNTEAFF

J: TRBJ2-7
V: TRBV10-2
size: .
D: TRBD2
DNA: TGCGCCAGCAGTGAGTCGGGGCTAGCGGGAGTTGAGGGGCAGTACTTC
CDR3: CASSESGLAGVEGQYF

J: TRBJ2-7
V: TRBV9
size: once
D: TRBD1
DNA: TGTGCCAGCAGCTCGACAGGGGGCTTCTACGAGCAGTACTTC
CDR3: CASSSTGGFYEQYF

J: TRBJ2-7
V: TRBV4-1
size: .
D: .
DNA: TGCGCCAGCAGCCAAGGCGGGCAGACCTACGAGCAGTACTTC
CDR3: CASSQGGQTYEQYF

J: TRBJ2-3
V: TRBV5-1
size: .
D: .
DNA: TGCGCCAGCAGCCCTAACAGGGAGGTAGTGTCAGATACGCAGTATTTT
CDR3: CASSPNREVVSDTQYF

J: TRBJ2-7
V: TRBV7-9
size: .
D: TRBD2
DNA: TGTGCCAGCAGCTCCAATAGCGGGAGACCATTCTCCTACGAGCAGTACTTC
CDR3: CASSSNSGRPFSYEQYF

J: TRBJ2-3
V: TRBV13
size: .
D: TRBD2
DNA: TGTGCCAGCAGCTTAAGCACTAGCGGGAGAACAGATACGCAGTATTTT
CDR3: CASSLSTSGRTDTQYF

J: TRBJ1-1
V: TRBV5-1
size: .
D: .
DNA: TGCGCCAGCAAGCCCTGGGTTTCGGGCACTGAAGCTTTCTTT
CDR3: CASKPWVSGTEAFF

J: TRBJ2-7
V: TRBV7-9
size: .
D: TRBD1
DNA: TGTGCCAGCAGCTTAGCAGGGACAGGGGAAACGAGCAACTACTACGAGCAGTACTTC
CDR3: CASSLAGTGETSNYYEQYF

J: TRBJ2-7
V: TRBV19
size: once
D: .
DNA: TGTGCCAGTAGTATAGGAGGCGGGGCCTACGAGCAGTACTTC
CDR3: CASSIGGGAYEQYF

J: TRBJ2-3
V: TRBV6-6
size: .
D: .
DNA: TGTGCCAGCAGCCCGAGTGAGAGCGTGACAGATACGCAGTATTTT
CDR3: CASSPSESVTDTQYF

J: TRBJ2-7
V: TRBV7-9
size: .
D: .
DNA: TGTGCCAGCAGCTCCACAGGAGGGACAACCTACTCCTACGAGCAGTACTTC
CDR3: CASSSTGGTTYSYEQYF

J: TRBJ2-1
V: TRBV7-8
size: .
D: .
DNA: TGTGCCAGCAGCTCCTCATTGACCCCCTACAATGAGCAGTTCTTC
CDR3: CASSSSLTPYNEQFF

J: TRBJ1-5
V: TRBV27
size: .
D: .
DNA: TGTGCCAGCAGTGTTTCTGGTGGGTATAGCAATCAGCCCCAGCATTTT
CDR3: CASSVSGGYSNQPQHF

J: TRBJ2-1
V: TRBV7-9
size: .
D: TRBD2
DNA: TGTGCCAGCAGCTTAACTCGGGGACTAGCGGATGAGCAGTTCTTC
CDR3: CASSLTRGLADEQFF

J: TRBJ2-5
V: TRBV9
size: .
D: .
DNA: TGTGCCAGCAGCGGGGACGGAGAGACCCAGTACTTC
CDR3: CASSGDGETQYF

J: TRBJ1-4
V: TRBV7-8
size: once
D: .
DNA: TGTGCCAGCAGCTTAGGGGCGGAAAGGGCTGATGAAAAACTGTTTTTT
CDR3: CASSLGAERADEKLFF

J: TRBJ2-7
V: TRBV5-1
size: .
D: .
DNA: TGCGCCAGCAGCGTCGCAAGTTACGAGCAGTACTTC
CDR3: CASSVASYEQYF

J: TRBJ2-1
V: TRBV21-1
size: .
D: .
DNA: TGTGCCAGCAAGGAAGCGGGAGGGCCAGACAATGAGCAGTTCTTC
CDR3: CASKEAGGPDNEQFF

J: TRBJ1-4
V: TRBV7-9
size: .
D: .
DNA: TGTGCCAGCAGCCCGCCTGGAGAGGCCCAAAAACTGTTTTTT
CDR3: CASSPPGEAQKLFF

J: TRBJ1-5
V: TRBV28
size: .
D: .
DNA: TGTGCCAGCAGCCCAGTGAGTAGTCAGCCCCAGCATTTT
CDR3: CASSPVSSQPQHF

J: TRBJ1-2
V: TRBV7-2
size: .
D: .
DNA: TGTGCCAGCAGCACGACCCAGGGATTCTATGGCTACACCTTC
CDR3: CASSTTQGFYGYTF

J: TRBJ2-6
V: TRBV9
size: .
D: TRBD2
DNA: TGTGCCAGCAGCGAGGTCGTTCTAGCGGGAGGACCCTACTCTGGGGCCAACGTCCTGACTTTC
CDR3: CASSEVVLAGGPYSGANVLTF

J: TRBJ2-2
V: TRBV7-6
size: .
D: .
DNA: TGTGCCAGCAGCTTAGCCAGCCTCTTTGCCACCGGGGAGCTGTTTTTT
CDR3: CASSLASLFATGELFF